The present T cell receptor (beta chain) was sequenced within a study of CD8+CD57+ T cells in acquired aplastic anemia. CDR1 is SSHAT, CDR2 FNYEAQ, per germline (reference sequence). The CDR3 is 13 amino acids. Trimming took 4 bases from V and 6 from J, leaving 12 bases between them. Genomic DNA constituted the template upon which TCR beta VDJ and CDR3 profiling was performed. TCRdb independently ran MiXCR on the reads; one entry per CDR3 protein. Counted here are under 200,000 distinct CDR3 sequences, over 40% occurring once; the ten biggest clones make up under 2%. This clonotype has more than one count but fewer than ten. Sequencing involved patients with CD8+CD57+ cell expansion previously shown by flow cytometry. Acquired aplastic anemia of severe grade affected all patients. Patients were therapy-naive when their blood was sampled.

The gene calls are TRBV7-7 and TRBJ1-1; D gene unclear. The receptor was isolated from a human donor with aplastic anemia. The specimen was sorted CD4+, CD8+, or CD8+CD57+ T cells (not recorded which) from PBMCs. This CDR3 reads CASSSGPGAEAFF. The DNA of the CDR3 is TGTGCCAGCAGCTCCGGGCCTGGGGCTGAAGCTTTCTTT. The whole variable domain, filled in from reference TRBV7-7 and TRBJ1-1, reads GAGVSQSPRYKVTKRGQDVTLRCDPISSHATLYWYQQALGQGPEFLTYFNYEAQPDKSGLPSDRFSAERPEGSISTLTIQRTEQRDSAMYRCASSSGPGAEAFFGQGTRLTVV.